Reported below is one T cell receptor beta chain. Antigen: not known. Template switching (which added a universal primer site) was used, and cDNA carried unique molecular identifiers. TCRdb used MiXCR to reprocess the 5' RACE reads, holding one entry per CDR3 protein. The sample consists of 640,000 or so distinct CDR3 sequences, approximately 6% of them appearing once. After removal of 4 bases from V and 2 bases from J, the junction contained 7 bases not matched to a gene. Looked up from germline, CDR1 is SGDLS and CDR2 is YYNGEE. This CDR3 comprises 15 residues. This specimen comes from a study of identical twins. Study results and caveats: Among monozygotic twins, out-of-frame TCR alpha sharing exceeded what models predicted. When twins shared out-of-frame alpha sequences, those sequences had excess low generation probability. Beta out-of-frame twin sharing showed a weaker excess.

The TCR originated in a man aged 18 to 29 in good health. Sequencing was carried out using naive T cells sorted from blood. V usage is TRBV9 and J usage is TRBJ2-3, with TRBD1 matching over 7 bases. Here the CDR3 reads CASSPGTAFTDTQYF. CDR3 coding DNA: TGTGCCAGCAGCCCCGGGACAGCCTTCACAGATACGCAGTATTTT.